These 6 T cell receptor beta chains were sequenced from one sample in a study of blood T cells in healthy people across ages. Then a second PCR, running roughly 7 to 11 cycles, was carried out with a sample-barcoded 5' primer and a J-beta primer mix. TCRdb ran MiXCR on the 5' RACE reads and lists one entry per CDR3 protein. This repertoire shows around 710,000 distinct CDR3 sequences, 35% to 45% found once; its top ten account for 20% to 25%. The sequencing input was blood. Source of these receptors: a woman in her sixties or seventies in good health.

V and J are TRBV6-5 and TRBJ2-7; D may correspond to TRBD1 or TRBD2 (6 bases each). The J call may be incorrect, as the DNA end agrees better with TRBJ2-1. Germline loops: CDR1 MNHEY, CDR2 SVGAGI. The CDR3 is 17 amino acids. The CDR3: CASSYSSKGGSSYEQFF. CDR3 coding DNA: TGTGCCAGCAGTTACTCAAGCAAAGGGGGGAGCTCCTACGAGCAGTTCTTC.

V usage is TRBV7-2 and J usage is TRBJ2-1; possible D gene TRBD2, 7 bases. The V and J ends lost 2 bases and 0 bases respectively, with 14 bases between them. Per germline, CDR1 SGHTA and CDR2 FQGNSA. The CDR3 runs 17 residues. CDR3 nucleotides: TGTGCCAGCAGCTTATTTCGGGGGGCGAGCTCCTACAATGAGCAGTTCTTC. Translation: CASSLFRGASSYNEQFF.

The rearrangement links TRBV12-3 or TRBV12-4 to TRBJ1-1, with 7 bases aligning to TRBD1. The CDR3 covers 13 residues. V trimming: 5 bases; J trimming: 6 bases; junction bases outside the gene matches: 6. The CDR3 loop reads CASSPRGGAEAFF. In DNA, the CDR3 is TGTGCCAGCAGTCCCAGGGGGGGAGCTGAAGCTTTCTTT.

Remarks on this clonotype: Possible read error: a much larger clone is one base away. The J gene is TRBJ2-2, the V gene TRBV7-6; D ambiguous. Between the trimmed V and J ends, which lost 5 bases and 4 bases, there was a span of 8 bases. Germline CDR1 reads SGHVS; CDR2 reads FNYEAQ. CDR3 length: 13 amino acids. The chain's CDR3 is CASSAHPTGELFF. The CDR3 region has the DNA TGTGCCAGCAGCGCGCACCCCACCGGGGAGCTGTTTTTT.

Details on this clonotype: Sequence at one end of the junction differs from germline and may be a read error. The chain carries TRBV9 and TRBJ2-5, with 12 positions matching TRBD2. Germline CDR1 reads SGDLS; CDR2 reads YYNGEE. The CDR3 length is 17 residues. CDR3 bases: TGTGCCAGCAGCGCCTTTACTCTAGCGGGGGGGCAAGATACCCAGTACTTC. This sequence encodes CASSAFTLAGGQDTQYF.

This clonotype was seen many times. This rearrangement joins TRBV3-1 to TRBJ2-1; TRBD2 aligns across 9 bases. Trimming cost V 4 bases and J 4 bases; bases outside gene matches: 2. The CDR3 is 14 amino acids. Germline CDR1 and CDR2: LGHDT and YNNKEL (reference sequence). CDR3 in amino acids: CASSRTSGYNEQFF. CDR3 coding DNA: TGTGCCAGCAGCCGCACTAGCGGGTACAATGAGCAGTTCTTC.